This TCR beta chain originates from a study of blood T cell repertoires in COVID-19. The method was immunoSEQ multiplex PCR; TCRdb's version includes in-frame clones alone and lacks a portion of them. The data show 95,000 to 150,000 clones, roughly three quarters seen once. The receptor's source is a human donor in a cohort sampled during active COVID-19. The source material was peripheral blood.

CDR3 residues: CASSLDLGGGDGYTF. For the CDR3, the DNA is TGTGCCAGCAGCTTAGACCTCGGCGGGGGCGATGGCTACACCTTC. The chain joins TRBV7-2 to TRBJ1-2, with a possible D match to TRBD1 (6 bases). V dropped 1 base and J dropped 6 bases, with 15 bases sitting between them. This CDR3 spans 15 amino acids. The germline V gene encodes CDR1 SGHTA and CDR2 FQGNSA. The whole variable domain, remainder taken from reference TRBV7-2 and TRBJ1-2, is GAGVSQSPSNKVTEKGKDVELRCDPISGHTALYWYRQSLGQGLEFLIYFQGNSAPDKSGLPSDRFSAERTGGSVSTLTIQRTQQEDSAVYLCASSLDLGGGDGYTFGSGTRLTVV.